These 29 T cell receptor beta chains share one sample of origin, sequenced in a study of spatial heterogeneity in lung cancer (dated by TCRdb to between 2018 and 2021). Libraries were constructed by 5' RACE. The sequencer was a NextSeq 500. In-frame beta chains were kept once TCRdb had trimmed the public reads at Q25 with fastp and called clones with MiXCR. Under each unique CDR3 protein, matching rows form one entry showing the most common genes and DNA. The sample profile shows just under 40,000 distinct CDR3 sequences; around 5.5% of them were found once. More than 9% of the sample rests with the top ten. Sample time point, as interpreted from the label and publication: sample taken at primary tumor resection. For TCR sequencing, whole RNA was extracted from tumor and nontumor lung tissue, or from cryopreserved PBMC samples, and no cell sorting was done. This specimen consisted of PBMCs, obtained at surgery. The source of these receptors is a male donor with early-stage non-small cell lung cancer.

This clonotype was seen more than once but under ten times. The chain has TRBV28 and TRBJ2-3; no firm D call. Germline lookup yields CDR1 MDHEN and CDR2 SYDVKM. This CDR3 is 18 amino acids long. The germline V and J ends were trimmed by 3 bases and 2 bases, with 21 bases remaining between them. The CDR3 protein is CASSFNPSIGRHTDTQYF. The DNA for the CDR3 is TGTGCCAGCAGTTTCAACCCCTCCATAGGGCGACACACAGATACGCAGTATTTT.

This clonotype was observed at least ten times. The chain recombines TRBV28 with TRBJ2-1; a weak D match, TRBD2 (6 bases). Germline V lookup: CDR1 MDHEN, CDR2 SYDVKM. Trimming pared 8 bases from V and 2 bases from J, leaving 7 bases between. CDR3 length equals 12 residues. The CDR3 is CASGTPYNEQFF. In DNA form, the CDR3 reads TGTGCCAGCGGGACTCCCTACAATGAGCAGTTCTTC.

Ten or more counts support this clonotype. The chain carries TRBV6-5 and TRBJ2-3; 9 bases agree with TRBD2. V was pared by 11 bases and J by 3 bases, with 9 bases of the junction left unmatched. The CDR3 consists of 14 residues. Germline V gives CDR1 MNHEY, CDR2 SVGAGI. CDR3 residues: CAVKGGGGTDTQYF. The CDR3 region has the DNA TGTGCCGTTAAGGGCGGGGGGGGGACAGATACGCAGTATTTT.

This clonotype was counted many times. The V gene is TRBV6-1, the J gene TRBJ1-4; tentatively, D is TRBD1 (5 bases). The V gene's germline CDR1 is MNHNS and CDR2 SASEGT. V shed 2 bases and J shed 3 bases, with 7 bases lying between them. CDR3 length equals 14 residues. The DNA for the CDR3 is TGTGCCAGCAGTGAACCGGGACCTAATGAAAAACTGTTTTTT. It specifies CASSEPGPNEKLFF.

The rearrangement uses TRBV5-5 and TRBJ2-3; 7 bases line up with TRBD1. The CDR3 is 15 residues long. Trimming at V came to 6 bases and at J to 4 bases, leaving 11 bases not matched to a gene. Germline V gives CDR1 SGHKS, CDR2 YYEKEE (reference sequence). The chain's CDR3 is CASTLTGTEPDTQYF. CDR3 DNA: TGTGCCAGCACCCTAACCGGGACAGAACCAGATACGCAGTATTTT.

There are a few counts of this clonotype. V gene TRBV9 combines with J gene TRBJ2-5, with D possibly matching TRBD2 (6 bases). Trimming pared 4 bases from V and 5 bases from J, leaving 15 bases between. Germline loops: CDR1 SGDLS, CDR2 YYNGEE. There are 14 residues in the CDR3. The CDR3 coding sequence is TGTGCCAGCAGCAGAACTGCGGGGTGGGAGACCCAGTACTTC. Protein: CASSRTAGWETQYF.

Many counts were recorded for this clonotype. This chain connects TRBV6-5 to TRBJ1-5; 10 bases map to TRBD1. This CDR3 comprises 16 residues. Germline V gene data show CDR1 as MNHEY and CDR2 as SVGAGI. V lost 6 bases and J lost 0; bases outside the gene matches: 5. The chain's CDR3 is CASRSRDRGSNQPQHF. In DNA, the CDR3 is TGTGCCAGCAGATCCCGGGACAGGGGTAGCAATCAGCCCCAGCATTTT.

This clonotype was counted ten times or more. This chain links TRBV12-3 or TRBV12-4 with TRBJ2-2, with a possible D match to TRBD1 (7 bases). The CDR3 consists of 15 residues. The V end lost 4 bases, the J end lost 4 bases, and 13 bases lay between the germline ends. The CDR3 sequence: CASSYRQGGTGELFF. For the CDR3, the DNA is TGTGCCAGCAGTTACCGGCAGGGGGGCACCGGGGAGCTGTTTTTT.

This clonotype has ten or more counts. The chain is built from TRBV6-5 and TRBJ1-6, with TRBD1 as a possible D gene (5 bases). V was shortened by 7 bases and J by 9 bases, with 13 bases between the two germline ends. The CDR3 contains 13 residues. From germline, CDR1 is MNHEY and CDR2 SVGAGI. CDR3 coding DNA: TGTGCCAGCAAGGTGCAGGGAATTTCACCCCTCCACTTT. Translation: CASKVQGISPLHF.

This clonotype was observed at least ten times. This rearrangement joins TRBV12-3 or TRBV12-4 to TRBJ1-1; D gene uncertain. CDR3 length: 13 amino acids. V was trimmed by 3 bases and J by 1 base, leaving 6 bases between them. CDR3 DNA: TGTGCCAGCAGTTTTGGCGGGAACACTGAAGCTTTCTTT. Its translation is CASSFGGNTEAFF.

This clonotype was counted many times. The chain uses TRBV5-1 and TRBJ2-3; TRBD2 matches at 10 bases. Germline V gene data show CDR1 as SGHRS and CDR2 as YFSETQ. The CDR3 totals 14 residues. V dropped 6 bases and J dropped 5; count of bases not matched to a gene: 6. The CDR3 DNA follows: TGCGCCAGCACAGCGGGGGGGCGACAAGATACGCAGTATTTT. Residues: CASTAGGRQDTQYF.

This clonotype was picked up many times. The V gene is TRBV10-3, the J gene TRBJ2-3, with 11 bases matching TRBD2. There are 15 residues in the CDR3. The germline V gene encodes CDR1 ENHRY and CDR2 SYGVKD. V lost 2 bases to trimming and J lost 7 bases; unmatched junction nucleotides: 5. Here the CDR3 DNA reads TGTGCCATCAGTGAGCTACTAGCGGGGGAGCATACGCAGTATTTT. Translating it yields CAISELLAGEHTQYF.

This clonotype was seen ten or more times. The chain employs TRBV9 and TRBJ1-3; no clear D. There are 14 residues in the CDR3. The germline V gene encodes CDR1 SGDLS and CDR2 YYNGEE. With 2 bases removed from V and 1 base from J, the gap between germline ends came to 7 bases. The CDR3 here is CASSVPGSGNTIYF. The CDR3 DNA reads as TGTGCCAGCAGCGTTCCGGGTTCTGGAAACACCATATATTTT.

The V and J genes are TRBV20-1 and TRBJ2-7; 9 positions agree with TRBD1. The CDR3 has 13 amino acids. V lost 4 bases and J lost 4; bases outside the gene matches: 5. Per the germline V gene, CDR1 is DFQATT and CDR2 is SNEGSKA (reference sequence). The CDR3 region is CSAIGQGPYEQYF. CDR3 nucleotide sequence: TGCAGTGCTATCGGACAGGGGCCTTACGAGCAGTACTTC.

The CDR3: CASSVGGLRTGELFF. The DNA of the CDR3 is TGTGCCAGCAGCGTAGGGGGGTTGAGGACCGGGGAGCTGTTTTTT. The rearrangement joins TRBV9 to TRBJ2-2, with D possibly being TRBD1 or TRBD2 (5 bases each). The CDR3 covers 15 residues. Trimming removed 0 bases at V and 5 bases at J, with 11 bases between. The V gene's germline CDR1 is SGDLS and CDR2 YYNGEE.

This clonotype was seen just once. This sequence may be a read error, since a much larger clone differs from it by one base. The chain recombines TRBV12-5 with TRBJ1-3, with 7 bases fitting TRBD1. The V gene's germline CDR1 is LGHNT and CDR2 FRNRAP. V lost 6 bases and J lost 5; bases outside the gene matches: 7. The CDR3 is made up of 14 amino acids. CDR3 sequence: CASGSTGARNTIYF. CDR3 DNA sequence: TGTGCTAGTGGCTCAACAGGGGCCAGAAACACCATATATTTT.

This clonotype was recorded at least ten times. This sequence joins TRBV29-1 and TRBJ2-7; D unresolved. Looked up from germline, CDR1 is SQVTM and CDR2 is ANQGSEA. V shed 6 bases and J shed 6 bases, with 12 bases lying between them. The CDR3 has 11 residues. DNA for the CDR3: TGCAGCGTATCGGGTCCGTCCGAGCAGTACTTC. Translated: CSVSGPSEQYF.

The chain joins TRBV3-1 to TRBJ1-1; tentatively, D is TRBD1 (6 bases). Germline loops: CDR1 LGHDT, CDR2 YNNKEL (reference sequence). V lost 4 bases and J 3 bases, leaving 15 bases between the germline ends. There are 15 residues in the CDR3. As DNA, the CDR3 is TGTGCCAGCAGCCCAAGAGACAGGATGGACACTGAAGCTTTCTTT. Residues: CASSPRDRMDTEAFF.

This clonotype was recorded many times. The CDR3 DNA is TGTGCCAGCAGGGGACTAGCGGGGGTCACAGATACGCAGTATTTT. As protein: CASRGLAGVTDTQYF. The J gene is TRBJ2-3, the V gene TRBV12-3 or TRBV12-4; 14 bases are shared with TRBD2. The CDR3 has 15 amino acids. Trimming removed 6 bases from V and 2 bases from J; junction bases left unmatched: 1.

This clonotype has ten or more counts. The chain couples TRBV28 to TRBJ1-5, with a tentative D call TRBD1 (6 bases). Germline assignment: CDR1 MDHEN and CDR2 SYDVKM. V was trimmed by 7 bases and J by 7 bases, leaving 17 bases between them. The CDR3 is 14 residues long. CDR3 bases: TGTGCCAGCATCCAAGCAGGGGAGAGGCAGCCCCAGCATTTT. It yields the protein CASIQAGERQPQHF.

There are a few counts of this clonotype. This chain uses TRBV5-4 with TRBJ1-4, with 7 bases fitting TRBD1. Germline V CDR1 and CDR2: SGHNT, YYREEE (reference sequence). The CDR3 spans 14 residues. Trimming took 1 base from V and 6 from J; bases not matched to a gene: 3. The CDR3: CASSLSRGDEKLFF. The DNA for the CDR3 is TGTGCCAGCAGCTTGAGCAGGGGGGATGAAAAACTGTTTTTT. Filled out from reference TRBV5-4 and TRBJ1-4, the complete variable domain reads ETGVTQSPTHLIKTRGQQVTLRCSSQSGHNTVSWYQQALGQGPQFIFQYYREEENGRGNFPPRFSGLQFPNYSSELNVNALELDDSALYLCASSLSRGDEKLFFGSGTQLSVL.

Ten or more counts support this clonotype. This chain links TRBV5-4 with TRBJ1-3, with unresolved D. Germline-derived CDR1 and CDR2 are SGHNT and YYREEE (reference sequence). The V end lost 0 bases, the J end lost 1 base, and 8 bases lay between the germline ends. CDR3 length: 15 residues. The CDR3 DNA reads as TGTGCCAGCAGCTTGGAATTGGGTTCTGGAAACACCATATATTTT. This codes for CASSLELGSGNTIYF.

V usage is TRBV24-1 and J usage is TRBJ2-1; D not resolved. V lost 4 bases to trimming and J lost 8 bases, with 11 bases between them. From germline, CDR1 is KGHDR and CDR2 SFDVKD. This CDR3 is 13 amino acids long. The CDR3 region is CATSDPQSDEQFF. For the CDR3, the DNA is TGTGCCACCAGTGACCCCCAGTCCGATGAGCAGTTCTTC.

This clonotype was detected ten times or more. This chain links TRBV7-9 with TRBJ2-3; 9 bases fit TRBD2. The J segment lost 2 bases and the V segment lost 5 bases, leaving 11 bases of the junction unmatched. Germline lookup yields CDR1 SEHNR and CDR2 FQNEAQ (reference sequence). The CDR3 runs 17 residues. The CDR3 protein is CASSHPAGGTFTDTQYF. CDR3 DNA: TGTGCCAGCAGCCACCCCGCGGGGGGGACTTTCACAGATACGCAGTATTTT.

This clonotype appeared many times. This chain uses TRBV29-1 with TRBJ2-1, with D maybe TRBD1 (6 bases). The CDR3 is 15 residues long. Per the germline V gene, CDR1 is SQVTM and CDR2 is ANQGSEA. V was cut by 7 bases and J by 5 bases, with 21 bases left in between. CDR3 amino acids: CSAVRPLRGNNEQFF. The CDR3 coding sequence is TGCAGCGCTGTTCGCCCCCTCAGGGGAAACAATGAGCAGTTCTTC.

In its sample, this clonotype was seen a few times. The DNA for the CDR3 is TGTGCCAGCAGTTACACTCGAGGGTCGAACACTGAAGCTTTCTTT. It yields the protein CASSYTRGSNTEAFF. The V gene is TRBV6-2 or TRBV6-3, the J gene TRBJ1-1; D ambiguous. CDR3 length equals 15 residues. V dropped 2 bases and J dropped 1 base, with 11 bases sitting between them. CDR1 and CDR2 (germline): MNHEY, SVGEGT.

The V gene is TRBV20-1, the J gene TRBJ2-3; D unresolved. Trimming removed 7 bases at V and 6 bases at J, with 17 bases between. This CDR3 is built from 13 residues. The germline V gene has CDR1 DFQATT and CDR2 SNEGSKA (reference sequence). CDR3 protein: CSVGRRVSDTQYF. The CDR3 region has the DNA TGCAGTGTGGGCCGAAGGGTGTCGGATACGCAGTATTTT.

The V and J genes are TRBV14 and TRBJ1-2; TRBD1 might be the D (5 bases). V dropped 0 bases and J dropped 4 bases, with 15 bases sitting between them. CDR1 and CDR2 (germline): SGHDN, FVKESK. The CDR3 is 16 residues long. The CDR3 bases are TGTGCCAGCAGCCAAGATCGAAACCCGGGGGTCTATGGCTACACCTTC. It translates to CASSQDRNPGVYGYTF.

This clonotype was recorded many times. The chain employs TRBV6-5 and TRBJ2-2, with D tentatively TRBD2 (5 bases). V lost 7 bases to trimming and J lost 3 bases, with 15 bases between them. The CDR3 loop spans 15 amino acids. Germline V CDR1 and CDR2: MNHEY, SVGAGI. CDR3 region: CASTLTTTYTGELFF. The CDR3 region has the DNA TGTGCCAGCACCCTGACTACAACCTACACCGGGGAGCTGTTTTTT.